A selection of T cell receptor beta chains follows, all from one sample in a study of T cell responses to AZD1222 COVID-19 vaccine. The protocol was immunoSEQ multiplex PCR, while the TCRdb copy is restricted to in-frame clones and leaves out a portion. Of about 140,000 clones in the sample, 80% to 95% were seen once. The specimen was peripheral blood, collected on day 0 of AZD1222 vaccination. The receptors originated from an adult in good health. Both conserved end residues are part of each CDR3.

V gene,J gene,CDR3 protein
TRBV27,TRBJ2-7,CASSLLGTGYYEQYF
TRBV28,TRBJ1-1,CASSAVGMNTEAFF
TRBV5-1,TRBJ1-4,CASSLEGAPNEKLFF
TRBV6-4,TRBJ1-1,CASRPGDANTEAFF
TRBV3-1/TRBV3-2,TRBJ1-1,CASKRDLGGTEAFF
TRBV5-1,TRBJ2-2,CASSTRTLYGIGELFF
TRBV3-1/TRBV3-2,TRBJ1-2,CASSQDLGLNGYTF
TRBV4-1,TRBJ2-7,CASSQPTIRTGLYF
TRBV5-5,TRBJ1-6,CASRQTTSEGIPLHF
TRBV6-6,TRBJ1-1,CASSRTHLTGANTEAFF
TRBV3-1/TRBV3-2,TRBJ2-1,CASSPNGEGGDEQFF
TRBV3-1/TRBV3-2,TRBJ2-7,CASSQGQAYEQYF
TRBV15,TRBJ2-7,CATSRDLGSSYEQYF
TRBV27,TRBJ2-7,CASSPDRARSNEQYF
TRBV24-1,TRBJ1-2,CATSGWGLNYGYTF
TRBV6-1,TRBJ1-1,CASGDNDRVEAFF
TRBV20-1,TRBJ1-2,CSASSGYGYTF
TRBV7-2,TRBJ1-3,CASTLGRTGSSGNTIYF
TRBV9,TRBJ2-7,CASSTAVGVGEQYF
TRBV5-6,TRBJ1-1,CASRSFTGPTEAFF
TRBV18,TRBJ1-1,CASSPRGAVGTEAFF
TRBV11-3,TRBJ2-7,CASSLVRGEQYF
TRBV7-9,TRBJ2-7,CASSTTSGRAYEQYF
TRBV6-5,TRBJ1-2,CASSAPRGANYGYTF
TRBV3-1/TRBV3-2,TRBJ1-2,CASSQWTGEHGYTF
TRBV28,TRBJ2-3,CASSSQVGGVTDTQYF
TRBV24-1,TRBJ2-3,CATSDLGTGGPDTQYF
TRBV7-2,TRBJ2-2,CASTLRGPSDAGELFF
TRBV29-1,TRBJ1-4,CSVEVGTTNEKLFF
TRBV2,TRBJ1-2,CASSAGAYGYTF
TRBV11-3,TRBJ2-3,CASGQGADTQYF